Listed here are 28 T cell receptor beta chains from one sample, sequenced in a study of CD4 T cells in relation to SARS-CoV-2 and coronaviruses. The data were produced by immunoSEQ multiplex PCR, yet TCRdb's version contains in-frame clones alone and is incomplete. This sample yields roughly 20,000 clones, of which roughly 62% are seen a single time; 11% belongs to the top ten. CD4+ T cells from unexposed donors were obtained before the COVID-19 pandemic (2011-2018). The cells were cultured for about 10 days before CD4+ T cells were isolated. What these receptors recognize is not known. Sequencing input: CD4+ T cells from PBMCs, cultured in vitro. The source of these receptors is a human donor in good health.

As DNA, the CDR3 is TGCGCCAGCGCATCACTAGCGGGAGGTTCTTACGAGCAGTACTTC. Its translation: CASASLAGGSYEQYF. This chain links TRBV5-1 with TRBJ2-7; 12 nucleotides line up with TRBD2. V dropped 7 bases and J dropped 4; count of bases not matched to a gene: 9. The CDR3 is made up of 15 amino acids. Germline V CDR1 and CDR2: SGHRS, YFSETQ.

DNA for the CDR3: TGTGCCAGCAGTGAGGGGACTAACTATGGCTACACCTTC. As protein: CASSEGTNYGYTF. This chain connects TRBV6-1 to TRBJ1-2, with D uncertain. The CDR3 covers 13 residues. The ends were cut back, 3 bases at V and 0 bases at J, with 5 bases in the middle. Germline CDR1 MNHNS, CDR2 SASEGT.

This clone was seen a handful of times. V gene TRBV28 combines with J gene TRBJ2-1, with D possibly matching TRBD1 (5 bases). This CDR3 has 15 residues. V was pared by 6 bases and J by 9 bases, with 21 bases between. The germline V gene encodes CDR1 MDHEN and CDR2 SYDVKM. The CDR3 loop is CASSPPGSRYGEQFF. Here the CDR3 DNA reads TGTGCCAGCAGCCCTCCAGGGTCTAGGTACGGTGAGCAGTTCTTC.

The rearrangement uses TRBV2 and TRBJ1-2; TRBD1 is a possible D gene (6 bases). Germline V gene data show CDR1 as SNHLY and CDR2 as FYNNEI. The V gene lost 9 bases and the J gene lost 5 bases, with 13 bases spanning the gap. The CDR3 runs 12 residues. CDR3 nucleotide sequence: TGTGCCAGGTCCCGGGACACTTATGGCTACACCTTC. It yields the protein CARSRDTYGYTF.

V and J are TRBV6-4 and TRBJ2-4; D call uncertain. Per germline, CDR1 MRHNA and CDR2 SNTAGT. This CDR3 comprises 15 residues. Deletions cut 6 bases from V and 1 base from J, with 13 bases between. The CDR3 loop reads CASSLRALAKNIQYF. Here the CDR3 DNA reads TGTGCCAGCAGCCTCAGAGCTCTGGCCAAAAACATTCAGTACTTC.

The gene calls are TRBV20-1 and TRBJ1-2, with D unresolved. Germline CDR1 is DFQATT and CDR2 is SNEGSKA (reference sequence). The CDR3 is made up of 14 amino acids. Trimming left V 3 bases short and J 5 bases short, with 16 bases between. CDR3: CSASDPGAGYGYTF. The CDR3 DNA reads TGCAGTGCTAGTGATCCGGGAGCGGGGTATGGCTACACCTTC.

This sequence joins TRBV5-1 and TRBJ1-3, with a tentative D call TRBD1 (5 bases). Germline CDR1 reads SGHRS; CDR2 reads YFSETQ. CDR3 length equals 16 residues. V lost 4 bases and J 0 bases, leaving 14 bases between the germline ends. The CDR3 is CASSTGDPRSGNTIYF. The CDR3 DNA sequence: TGCGCCAGCAGCACGGGGGACCCTCGCTCTGGAAACACCATATATTTT.

This clone occurred a few times. The V and J genes are TRBV25-1 and TRBJ1-4; D is perhaps TRBD1 (6 bases). Between the trimmed V and J ends, which lost 2 bases and 7 bases, there was a span of 14 bases. Germline V gene sequence: CDR1 MGHDK, CDR2 SYGVNS. This CDR3 has 15 amino acids. Here the CDR3 reads CASSERGAAGEKLFF. CDR3 coding DNA: TGTGCCAGCAGTGAAAGGGGGGCCGCGGGTGAAAAACTGTTTTTT.

This chain joins TRBV7-9 and TRBJ1-3, with unresolved D. V lost 1 base, J lost 3 bases, and 13 bases lay in between. CDR1 and CDR2 from the germline V gene are SEHNR and FQNEAQ (reference sequence). The CDR3 consists of 16 residues. The CDR3 nucleotides read TGTGCCAGCAGCTTAGGATCCGGGCTTGATGGAAACACCATATATTTT. Its protein is CASSLGSGLDGNTIYF.

V usage is TRBV25-1 and J usage is TRBJ2-2; 7 bases match TRBD1. This CDR3 comprises 14 residues. The germline V gene encodes CDR1 MGHDK and CDR2 SYGVNS. V shed 5 bases, J shed 5 bases, and the junction held 5 bases outside the gene matches. The CDR3 bases are TGTGCCAGCAGTTACAGGGGCAGGACCGGGGAGCTGTTTTTT. It encodes CASSYRGRTGELFF.

The chain uses TRBV7-7 and TRBJ2-3, with 8 bases that match TRBD1. Germline V gene sequence: CDR1 SSHAT, CDR2 FNYEAQ (reference sequence). This CDR3 region has 15 residues. The junction had 9 bases not matched to a gene; V was cut back by 6 bases and J by 4 bases. In DNA form, the CDR3 reads TGTGCCAGCAGTCAAGGACAGGGTGGAGCAGATACGCAGTATTTT. It is translated as CASSQGQGGADTQYF.

The chain uses TRBV18 and TRBJ1-1; D not certain. The CDR3 contains 13 residues. Germline V gene lookup returns CDR1 KGHSH and CDR2 LQKENI. V gave up 2 bases and J gave up 3 bases, with 7 bases separating them. The CDR3 reads CASSPGSDTEAFF. CDR3 in DNA: TGTGCCAGCTCACCAGGGTCGGACACTGAAGCTTTCTTT.

This chain connects TRBV5-5 to TRBJ1-4; tentatively, D is TRBD1 (5 bases). The CDR3 sequence is 15 residues long. V was cut by 1 base and J by 1 base, with 8 bases left in between. Germline-derived CDR1 and CDR2 are SGHKS and YYEKEE (reference sequence). The CDR3 loop is CASSLMGGTNEKLFF. CDR3 nucleotides: TGTGCCAGCAGCTTGATGGGGGGAACTAATGAAAAACTGTTTTTT. Full variable domain (remainder filled in from reference TRBV5-5 and TRBJ1-4): DAGVTQSPTHLIKTRGQQVTLRCSPISGHKSVSWYQQVLGQGPQFIFQYYEKEERGRGNFPDRFSARQFPNYSSELNVNALLLGDSALYLCASSLMGGTNEKLFFGSGTQLSVL.

The J gene is TRBJ2-2, the V gene TRBV28; TRBD2 aligns across 9 bases. Germline V gives CDR1 MDHEN, CDR2 SYDVKM. J lost 0 bases, V lost 3 bases, and 5 bases had no gene match. The CDR3 loop spans 17 amino acids. The CDR3 sequence: CASSFPGLAPNTGELFF. CDR3 in DNA: TGTGCCAGCAGTTTTCCGGGACTAGCTCCGAACACCGGGGAGCTGTTTTTT.

The CDR3 region is CASKVDRVWNEQFF. In nucleotides, the CDR3 is TGTGCCAGCAAAGTGGACAGGGTCTGGAATGAGCAGTTCTTC. The chain uses TRBV2 and TRBJ2-1; 8 positions match TRBD1. The V gene end was trimmed by 7 bases and the J gene end by 7 bases; junction bases not matched to a gene: 9. The CDR3 spans 14 residues. CDR1 SNHLY and CDR2 FYNNEI come from the germline V gene.

CDR3 DNA sequence: TGTGCCAGCAGCTTCTCTTCGGGCGTCAGCTCCTACGAGCAGTACTTC. Translated, it gives CASSFSSGVSSYEQYF. This sequence joins TRBV9 and TRBJ2-7; D is unresolved. The CDR3 length is 16 residues. Trimming pared 4 bases from V and 0 bases from J, leaving 17 bases between. The germline CDR1 and CDR2 sequences are SGDLS and YYNGEE.

The sample holds a few counts of this clone. The chain uses TRBV4-1 and TRBJ1-4; D is unclear. V was clipped by 3 bases and J by 8 bases, with 25 bases between them. The CDR3 runs to 18 residues. The V gene's germline CDR1 is MGHRA and CDR2 YSYEKL. In DNA form, the CDR3 reads TGCGCCAGCAGCCACCCGAGGATGAAGGGCGGACGTCGCGAAAAACTGTTTTTT. This codes for CASSHPRMKGGRREKLFF.

The V and J genes are TRBV11-2 and TRBJ2-1; 7 bases are a match to TRBD2. The trim removed 0 bases at V and 3 bases at J, leaving 14 bases unmatched. The germline V gene encodes CDR1 SGHAT and CDR2 FQNNGV. The CDR3 contains 19 residues. The CDR3 spells CASSLDGLAAPWDYNEQFF. In DNA, the CDR3 is TGTGCCAGCAGCTTAGATGGTCTAGCGGCCCCCTGGGACTACAATGAGCAGTTCTTC.

The chain uses TRBV11-3 and TRBJ2-5, with D perhaps matching TRBD1 (5 bases). This CDR3 spans 14 amino acids. V shed 1 base and J shed 3 bases, with 9 bases lying between them. Germline V gene data show CDR1 as SGHNT and CDR2 as YENEEA. CDR3 residues: CASSLGPTEETQYF. The DNA for the CDR3 is TGTGCCAGCAGCTTAGGTCCGACAGAAGAGACCCAGTACTTC.

The V gene is TRBV18, the J gene TRBJ2-6; D remains ambiguous. CDR1 KGHSH and CDR2 LQKENI come from the germline V gene. V was shortened by 5 bases and J by 1 base, with 9 bases between the two germline ends. CDR3 length equals 15 residues. The CDR3 spells CASSSSGSGANVLTF. The CDR3 DNA is TGTGCCAGCTCATCGTCGGGTTCTGGGGCCAACGTCCTGACTTTC.

The rearrangement links TRBV13 to TRBJ2-7; TRBD2 agrees at 8 bases. The CDR3 length is 17 residues. Germline V gene data show CDR1 as PRHDT and CDR2 as FYEKMQ (reference sequence). With V trimmed by 5 bases and J by 2 bases, 14 bases remained unmatched. The CDR3 reads CASSERASSGRPYEQYF. CDR3 sequence (DNA): TGTGCCAGCAGCGAAAGAGCCTCTAGCGGGCGGCCCTACGAGCAGTACTTC.

This clone was observed a few times. The chain recombines TRBV5-4 with TRBJ1-1; D unresolved. Deletions cut 0 bases from V and 1 base from J, with 7 bases between. CDR1 SGHNT and CDR2 YYREEE come from the germline V gene (reference sequence). This CDR3 region has 14 residues. In DNA, the CDR3 is TGTGCCAGCAGCTTGGACAGAGCGAACACTGAAGCTTTCTTT. It translates to CASSLDRANTEAFF.

The J gene is TRBJ2-3, the V gene TRBV5-4; tentative D call: TRBD2 (5 bases). V was clipped by 4 bases and J by 3 bases, with 15 bases between them. Germline assignment: CDR1 SGHNT and CDR2 YYREEE (reference sequence). The CDR3 length is 15 residues. CDR3 nucleotides: TGTGCCAGCAGCCAAAGGGCGGGTGGGACAGATACGCAGTATTTT. Its protein is CASSQRAGGTDTQYF.

The J gene is TRBJ1-1, the V gene TRBV7-2; TRBD1 agrees at 10 bases. Germline V gene lookup returns CDR1 SGHTA and CDR2 FQGNSA. V was pared by 5 bases and J by 1 base, with 4 bases of the junction left unmatched. CDR3 length equals 15 residues. CDR3 nucleotides: TGTGCCAGCAGCCAATGGGACAGGGGGAACACTGAAGCTTTCTTT. This gives the protein CASSQWDRGNTEAFF.

The chain uses TRBV5-1 and TRBJ2-5, with D tentatively TRBD2 (5 bases). The CDR3 covers 14 residues. V was pared by 5 bases and J by 0 bases, with 11 bases between. Germline CDR1 reads SGHRS; CDR2 reads YFSETQ. The CDR3 DNA reads TGCGCCAGCAGGCTAGGCGGGTACCAAGAGACCCAGTACTTC. It translates to CASRLGGYQETQYF.

This chain uses TRBV4-1 with TRBJ1-1, with 7 bases lining up with TRBD1. Germline values: CDR1 MGHRA, CDR2 YSYEKL. The V gene end was trimmed by 4 bases and the J gene end by 0 bases; junction bases not matched to a gene: 5. The CDR3 sequence is 15 residues long. CDR3 nucleotides: TGCGCCAGCAGCCTGGGACAGTTCTTGAACACTGAAGCTTTCTTT. Encoded protein: CASSLGQFLNTEAFF.

This clone was seen just once. The J gene is TRBJ1-1, the V gene TRBV29-1; D is possibly TRBD1 (6 bases). Germline CDR1 is SQVTM and CDR2 is ANQGSEA. V was shortened by 2 bases and J by 10 bases, with 17 bases between the two germline ends. The CDR3 is made up of 13 amino acids. The CDR3 region is CSVEHSQGGAAFF. CDR3 in DNA: TGCAGCGTTGAACACTCACAGGGTGGAGCAGCTTTCTTT.

This clone was counted a few times. The chain joins TRBV6-2 or TRBV6-3 to TRBJ2-2; 7 nucleotides match TRBD1. This CDR3 region has 14 residues. V lost 4 bases to trimming and J lost 7 bases; unmatched junction nucleotides: 6. Germline V CDR1 and CDR2: MNHEY, SVGEGT. CDR3 sequence: CASSFPGGVGELFF. The DNA for the CDR3 is TGTGCCAGCAGTTTCCCAGGGGGAGTCGGGGAGCTGTTTTTT.